This T cell receptor (beta chain) was found in a study of siplizumab effects on memory and regulatory T cells. The method was immunoSEQ multiplex PCR; TCRdb's version includes in-frame clones alone and lacks a portion of them. The sample has approximately 40,000 clones; about 89% are singletons. The count of this clone is one. The antigen remains unidentified. The CDR3 contains 13 residues. V was shortened by 4 bases and J by 5 bases, with 9 bases between the two germline ends. Per germline, CDR1 MNHEY and CDR2 SVGAGI. General observations from the study: Only a minor fraction of alloreactive clones mapped to unstimulated subsets. Roughly 75-95% of proliferating clones (CD4+ or CD8+) could not be assigned a naive or memory phenotype.

This chain uses TRBV6-5 with TRBJ1-5; D ambiguous. The material sequenced was naive CD4+ T cells sorted from blood. The sequence derives from a human donor in good health. In nucleotides, the CDR3 is TGTGCCAGCAGTTCGCGACCGCATCAGCCCCAGCATTTT. Its protein product is CASSSRPHQPQHF.